The 10 T cell receptor beta chains below come from one sample, sequenced in a study of shared clonotypes between healthy human individuals. Clones were read by immunoSEQ multiplex PCR, and TCRdb kept only the in-frame ones, dropping some. This table holds over 2 million clones, approximately 90% found once. Material for sequencing was naive CD4+ T cells from PBMCs. Subset: CD45RA+ positively selected. These receptor sequences come from a man aged 18 to 30 in good health. Some clones in this sample may be carry-over from other donors' samples.

The gene calls are TRBV7-9 and TRBJ2-7; D remains unclear. The germline V gene has CDR1 SEHNR and CDR2 FQNEAQ (reference sequence). The CDR3 runs 16 residues. The V gene lost 5 bases and the J gene lost 3 bases, with 20 bases spanning the gap. CDR3 sequence (DNA): TGTGCCAGCAGCACCGGACGGGCAGAGAGGAACTACGAGCAGTACTTC. It codes for CASSTGRAERNYEQYF.

The chain links TRBV19 to TRBJ1-1; TRBD1 is a possible D gene (5 bases). V gave up 3 bases and J gave up 6 bases, with 17 bases separating them. The germline CDR1 and CDR2 sequences are LNHDA and SQIVND (reference sequence). This CDR3 comprises 15 residues. As DNA, the CDR3 is TGTGCCAGTAGTATTCGGGGTGGCGGGGGGGCTGAAGCTTTCTTT. It translates to CASSIRGGGGAEAFF.

The chain combines TRBV28 with TRBJ2-1; maybe TRBD2 (7 bases). The CDR3 covers 16 residues. The V end was cut by 7 bases, the J end by 0 bases, with 16 bases between. Looked up from germline, CDR1 is MDHEN and CDR2 is SYDVKM. The CDR3 region has the DNA TGTGCCAGCACCCACCGGGGGGCCAGCTCCTACAATGAGCAGTTCTTC. Its protein is CASTHRGASSYNEQFF.

V and J are TRBV5-6 and TRBJ2-3, with TRBD1 identical over 7 bases. The CDR3 is 15 amino acids. The germline gives CDR1 SGHDT, CDR2 YYEEEE. Germline trimming cut 4 bases from V and 3 bases from J; bases unmatched to any gene: 8. The chain's CDR3 is CASSQRQGGTDTQYF. As DNA, the CDR3 is TGTGCCAGCAGCCAAAGACAGGGTGGGACAGATACGCAGTATTTT.

The V call is TRBV5-1, the J call TRBJ2-2; possibly TRBD2 for D (6 bases). Per germline, CDR1 SGHRS and CDR2 YFSETQ. The V gene lost 4 bases and the J gene lost 5 bases, with 18 bases spanning the gap. This CDR3 region has 16 residues. This chain's CDR3 is CASSPLGTGETGELFF. CDR3 DNA sequence: TGCGCCAGCAGCCCCCTGGGGACGGGAGAAACCGGGGAGCTGTTTTTT. The entire variable domain, with the rest obtained from reference TRBV5-1 and TRBJ2-2, is as follows: KAGVTQTPRYLIKTRGQQVTLSCSPISGHRSVSWYQQTPGQGLQFLFEYFSETQRNKGNFPGRFSGRQFSNSRSEMNVSTLELGDSALYLCASSPLGTGETGELFFGEGSRLTVL.

J is TRBJ2-6 and V is TRBV4-1; 8 bases are shared with TRBD2. J was trimmed by 2 bases and V by 3 bases; bases with no gene match: 0. Germline-derived CDR1 and CDR2 are MGHRA and YSYEKL. CDR3 length: 15 amino acids. CDR3 bases: TGCGCCAGCAGCCAGCGGGAGGCTGGGGCCAACGTCCTGACTTTC. This translates into CASSQREAGANVLTF.

This clone was recorded only once. The chain joins TRBV4-1 to TRBJ1-2, with D uncertain. CDR3 length: 16 amino acids. Germline V gene lookup returns CDR1 MGHRA and CDR2 YSYEKL. V was cut by 0 bases and J by 4 bases, with 15 bases left in between. The CDR3, as DNA: TGCGCCAGCAGCCAAGATCATGGAGGGCTAAGCTATGGCTACACCTTC. The encoded protein is CASSQDHGGLSYGYTF.

The gene calls are TRBV19 and TRBJ2-7, with a tentative D call TRBD1 (6 bases). Germline assignment: CDR1 LNHDA and CDR2 SQIVND (reference sequence). V lost 6 bases and J 1 base, leaving 16 bases between the germline ends. CDR3 size: 15 residues. Here the CDR3 DNA reads TGTGCCAGTAGCCCCCAGGGGATAACATCCTACGAGCAGTACTTC. This gives the protein CASSPQGITSYEQYF.

V is TRBV10-3 and J is TRBJ2-3; 10 bases line up with TRBD2. V dropped 6 bases and J dropped 4; count of bases not matched to a gene: 13. The germline V gene encodes CDR1 ENHRY and CDR2 SYGVKD. The CDR3 is 17 amino acids. The CDR3 loop reads CAISPPSGLAGADTQYF. CDR3 in DNA: TGTGCCATCAGCCCTCCTTCCGGGCTAGCGGGAGCAGATACGCAGTATTTT.

CDR3 in DNA: TGTGCCAGCAGCTTAATCAGGGAATCCGAGCAGTACTTC. Amino acids: CASSLIRESEQYF. The chain carries TRBV7-3 and TRBJ2-7, with a possible D match to TRBD1 (5 bases). The CDR3 consists of 13 residues. Germline CDR1 reads SGHTA; CDR2 reads FQGTGA. V was trimmed by 1 base and J by 6 bases, leaving 10 bases between them. The full variable domain, rest sourced from reference TRBV7-3 and TRBJ2-7, is GAGVSQTPSNKVTEKGKYVELRCDPISGHTALYWYRQSLGQGPEFLIYFQGTGAADDSGLPNDRFFAVRPEGSVSTLKIQRTERGDSAVYLCASSLIRESEQYFGPGTRLTVT.